This T cell receptor (beta chain) stems from a study of T cell responses to AZD1222 COVID-19 vaccine. Here immunoSEQ multiplex PCR was the method, and the copy in TCRdb shows in-frame clones only, minus some. Here the sample spans about 97,000 clones, roughly 90% being singletons. The V and J ends lost 4 bases and 5 bases, in that order; junction bases with no gene match: 2. From germline, CDR1 is SGHTA and CDR2 FQGNSA. CDR3 length equals 14 residues. The TCR was taken from an adult in good health. This chain links TRBV7-2 with TRBJ1-2; 12 bases map to TRBD1. The sequencing here drew on peripheral blood, taken on day 0 of AZD1222 vaccination. CDR3: CASSWGQGAYGYTF. CDR3 DNA: TGTGCCAGCAGCTGGGGACAGGGGGCGTATGGCTACACCTTC. Full variable domain (missing parts from reference TRBV7-2 and TRBJ1-2): GAGVSQSPSNKVTEKGKDVELRCDPISGHTALYWYRQSLGQGLEFLIYFQGNSAPDKSGLPSDRFSAERTGGSVSTLTIQRTQQEDSAVYLCASSWGQGAYGYTFGSGTRLTVV.